This T cell receptor (beta chain) came from a study of OX40 agonist ivuxolimab in advanced cancers. This clone has more than one count but fewer than ten. V was clipped by 7 bases and J by 1 base, with 11 bases between them. Germline assignment: CDR1 SNHLY and CDR2 FYNNEI. The CDR3 is made up of 14 amino acids. The data were produced by immunoSEQ multiplex PCR, yet TCRdb's version contains in-frame clones alone and is incomplete. The data contain tens of thousands of clones, roughly 84% of them singletons. The V and J genes are TRBV2 and TRBJ1-5; D is unclear. The specimen comprised CD4+ or CD8+ T cells sorted from blood, sampled in a trial of the OX40 agonist ivuxolimab. This sequence was found in an adult with an advanced solid tumor such as melanoma, head and neck, liver or kidney cancer. CDR3 bases: TGTGCCAGCACGTGGGATAGGAGCAATCAGCCCCAGCATTTT. Its protein is CASTWDRSNQPQHF.